This TCR beta chain stems from a study of T cell responses to AZD1222 COVID-19 vaccine. General study findings and limits: The breadth and depth of Spike-specific TCRs increased once two AZD1222 doses had been given. White British donors predominated, females outnumbered males, and clonal diversity was possibly underestimated. Baseline antibody screening turned up just a handful of seropositive AZD1222 recipients.

V lost 4 bases and J 7 bases, leaving 13 bases between the germline ends. The CDR3 is made up of 13 amino acids. Germline V gives CDR1 KGHSH, CDR2 LQKENI. This clone was seen a single time. Antigen specificity is unknown. TCRdb's copy holds only in-frame clones and misses some; the assay was immunoSEQ multiplex PCR. Of some 150,000 clones detected, 80% to 95% appear once; the ten largest clones hold around 2.9%. The specimen comprised peripheral blood, sampled 28 days after the second AZD1222 dose. The source of this sequence is an adult who received the AZD1222 COVID-19 vaccine. The chain carries TRBV18 and TRBJ1-1; D gene unclear. CDR3 DNA sequence: TGTGCCAGCTCACTTAAGGACGGGGATGAAGCTTTCTTT. This encodes CASSLKDGDEAFF.